One and the same sample provided the 13 T cell receptor beta chains below, sequenced in a study of blood T cell repertoires in COVID-19 (dated by TCRdb to the early 2020s). The library came from the immunoSEQ multiplex PCR assay. TCRdb carries this immuneACCESS record with in-frame sequences only. Its versions omit some clonotypes, under half of them owing to an unresolved V gene in the studies checked, with the rest unexplained. The sample includes about 260,000 clones, with around 90% observed a single time. The ten largest clonotypes hold around 3.5% of the sample. Sequenced sample: peripheral blood. The receptors here all came from a woman between 35 and 50 years old with acute or convalescent COVID-19.

V gene TRBV2 combines with J gene TRBJ1-4; perhaps TRBD1 as D (5 bases). Trimming removed 4 bases at V and 6 bases at J, with 6 bases between. The germline gives CDR1 SNHLY, CDR2 FYNNEI. The CDR3 consists of 12 residues. As DNA, the CDR3 is TGTGCCAGCAGTGTGGGGCATGAAAAACTGTTTTTT. Encoded protein: CASSVGHEKLFF.

The chain links TRBV19 to TRBJ2-1, with 11 bases aligning to TRBD2. The CDR3 is 16 amino acids. Germline CDR1 and CDR2: LNHDA and SQIVND (reference sequence). With V trimmed by 4 bases and J by 12 bases, 14 bases remained unmatched. DNA of the CDR3: TGTGCCAGTAGTACCCTACTAGCGGGGGCCCCCGGGTGGCAGTTCTTC. Its protein is CASSTLLAGAPGWQFF.

A single count supports this clone. V and J are TRBV2 and TRBJ1-1, with a tentative D call TRBD1 (6 bases). Germline CDR1 reads SNHLY; CDR2 reads FYNNEI. V shed 3 bases and J shed 1 base, with 15 bases lying between them. The CDR3 sequence is 16 residues long. CDR3 sequence: CASSEELLRGNTEAFF. The CDR3 DNA reads TGTGCCAGCAGTGAGGAACTACTCAGGGGGAACACTGAAGCTTTCTTT.

This chain's CDR3 is CASSRQGEQAGNTIYF. DNA of the CDR3: TGTGCCAGCAGCCGACAGGGGGAACAGGCTGGAAACACCATATATTTT. The chain is built from TRBV7-6 and TRBJ1-3; the match to TRBD1 covers 9 bases. After removal of 5 bases from V and 2 bases from J, the junction contained 7 bases not matched to a gene. The CDR3 totals 16 residues. In germline, CDR1 is SGHVS, CDR2 FNYEAQ.

The J gene is TRBJ1-2, the V gene TRBV10-3, with D perhaps matching TRBD1 (5 bases). This CDR3 comprises 13 residues. Per germline, CDR1 ENHRY and CDR2 SYGVKD. Trimming pared 8 bases from V and 5 bases from J, leaving 15 bases between. CDR3 bases: TGTGCCATCGGGGGACGGGGAGGGTATGGCTACACCTTC. It encodes CAIGGRGGYGYTF.

CDR3 amino acids: CASSMAHSSSGNTIYF. The CDR3 DNA follows: TGTGCCAGTAGCATGGCTCATTCCAGCTCTGGAAACACCATATATTTT. The chain combines TRBV19 with TRBJ1-3, with D unresolved. Germline V gives CDR1 LNHDA, CDR2 SQIVND (reference sequence). The CDR3 sequence is 16 residues long. The germline V and J ends were trimmed by 6 bases and 0 bases, with 15 bases remaining between them.

This chain joins TRBV19 and TRBJ1-1; unclear D gene. The ends were cut back, 5 bases at V and 0 bases at J, with 4 bases in the middle. Germline values: CDR1 LNHDA, CDR2 SQIVND (reference sequence). The CDR3 length is 12 residues. The DNA for the CDR3 is TGTGCCAGTAGTCGAGTGAACACTGAAGCTTTCTTT. Protein sequence: CASSRVNTEAFF.

This chain joins TRBV30 and TRBJ2-2; D ambiguous. V shed 2 bases and J shed 3 bases, with 16 bases lying between them. This CDR3 has 16 residues. CDR1 and CDR2 (germline): GTSNPN, SVGIG (reference sequence). CDR3 coding DNA: TGTGCCTGGAGTCACGGGTGGCCTTCTTACACCGGGGAGCTGTTTTTT. This sequence encodes CAWSHGWPSYTGELFF.

V is TRBV10-1 and J is TRBJ2-5; no firm D call. Germline CDR1 reads WNHNN; CDR2 reads SYGVQD (reference sequence). V lost 7 bases, J lost 7 bases, and 10 bases lay in between. This CDR3 region has 11 residues. This chain's CDR3 is CASTSSGTQYF. CDR3 bases: TGCGCCAGCACCAGCTCAGGGACCCAGTACTTC.

The CDR3 is CASKTGRDSNQPQHF. CDR3 nucleotides: TGTGCCAGCAAGACCGGGAGGGATAGCAATCAGCCCCAGCATTTT. This chain links TRBV6-5 with TRBJ1-5; unclear D gene. The CDR3 is 15 residues long. Germline CDR1 reads MNHEY; CDR2 reads SVGAGI. V was pared by 7 bases and J by 0 bases, with 13 bases between.

This chain joins TRBV5-5 and TRBJ1-1, with D possibly TRBD1 on 5 matching bases. The length of the CDR3 is 15 residues. Germline CDR1 is SGHKS and CDR2 is YYEKEE (reference sequence). V was shortened by 3 bases and J by 4 bases, with 16 bases between the two germline ends. As DNA, the CDR3 is TGTGCCAGCAGCTCAATGGATGGGGGAGGCACTGAAGCTTTCTTT. This codes for CASSSMDGGGTEAFF. The full variable domain, with the rest looked up from reference TRBV5-5 and TRBJ1-1, is DAGVTQSPTHLIKTRGQQVTLRCSPISGHKSVSWYQQVLGQGPQFIFQYYEKEERGRGNFPDRFSARQFPNYSSELNVNALLLGDSALYLCASSSMDGGGTEAFFGQGTRLTVV.

Note on this clone: The junction departs from germline at one end; a sequencing error may be responsible. The chain carries TRBV30 and TRBJ1-6; TRBD1 agrees at 8 bases. Germline V gene sequence: CDR1 GTSNPN, CDR2 SVGIG (reference sequence). The CDR3 spans 13 residues. CDR3 sequence: CAWTGQGSSPLHF. The DNA for the CDR3 is TGTGCATGGACAGGACAGGGTAGTTCACCCCTCCACTTT. Based on the CDR3 plus reference TRBV30 and TRBJ1-6, the full variable domain is SQTIHQWPATLVQPVGSPLSLECTVEGTSNPNLYWYRQAAGRGLQLLFYSVGIGQISSEVPQNLSASRPQDRQFILSSKKLLLSDSGFYLCAWTGQGSSPLHFGNGTRLTVT.

V is TRBV7-9 and J is TRBJ2-4; 7 bases align to TRBD1. The J segment lost 0 bases and the V segment lost 6 bases, leaving 11 bases of the junction unmatched. CDR1 and CDR2 (germline): SEHNR, FQNEAQ (reference sequence). The CDR3 contains 17 residues. CDR3 nucleotide sequence: TGTGCCAGCAGACCCTATGGGACAGTGTTAGCCAAAAACATTCAGTACTTC. Encoded protein: CASRPYGTVLAKNIQYF.